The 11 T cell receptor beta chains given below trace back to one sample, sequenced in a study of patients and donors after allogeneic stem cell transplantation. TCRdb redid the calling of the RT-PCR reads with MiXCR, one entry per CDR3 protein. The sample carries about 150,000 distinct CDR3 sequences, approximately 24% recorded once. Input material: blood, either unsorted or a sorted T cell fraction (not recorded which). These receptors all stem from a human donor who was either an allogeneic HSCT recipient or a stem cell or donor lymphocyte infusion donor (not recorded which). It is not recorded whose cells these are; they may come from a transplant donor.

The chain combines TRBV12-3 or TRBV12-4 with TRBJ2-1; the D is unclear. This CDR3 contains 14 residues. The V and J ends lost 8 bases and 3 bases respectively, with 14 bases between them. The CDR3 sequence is CASGPRSFYNEQFF. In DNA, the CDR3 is TGTGCCAGCGGACCTAGATCGTTCTACAATGAGCAGTTCTTC.

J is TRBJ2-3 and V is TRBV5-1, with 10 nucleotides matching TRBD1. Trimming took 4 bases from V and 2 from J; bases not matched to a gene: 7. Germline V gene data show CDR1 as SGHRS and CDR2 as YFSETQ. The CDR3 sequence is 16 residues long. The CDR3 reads CASSPGQGGPTDTQYF. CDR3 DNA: TGCGCCAGCAGCCCCGGACAGGGGGGCCCCACAGATACGCAGTATTTT.

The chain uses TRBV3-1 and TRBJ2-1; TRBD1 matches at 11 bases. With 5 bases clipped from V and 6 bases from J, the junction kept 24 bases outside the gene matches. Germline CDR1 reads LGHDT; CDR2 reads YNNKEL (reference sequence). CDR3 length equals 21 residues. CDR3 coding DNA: TGTGCCAGCAGCTCCACCCAAACACGGACAGGGGGCGCGGGTCCGGGCAATGAGCAGTTCTTC. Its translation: CASSSTQTRTGGAGPGNEQFF.

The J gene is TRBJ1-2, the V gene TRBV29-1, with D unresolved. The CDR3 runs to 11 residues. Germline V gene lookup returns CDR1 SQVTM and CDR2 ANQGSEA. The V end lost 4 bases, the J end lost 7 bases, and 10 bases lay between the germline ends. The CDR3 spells CSVASLGGYTF. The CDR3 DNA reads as TGCAGCGTTGCCAGTCTTGGTGGCTACACCTTC.

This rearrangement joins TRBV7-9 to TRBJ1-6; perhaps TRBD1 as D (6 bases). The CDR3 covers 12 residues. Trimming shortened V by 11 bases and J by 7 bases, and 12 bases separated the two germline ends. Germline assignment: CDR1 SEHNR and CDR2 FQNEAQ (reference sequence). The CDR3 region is CACRGGNSPLHF. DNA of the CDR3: TGTGCCTGCCGGGGGGGCAATTCACCCCTCCACTTT.

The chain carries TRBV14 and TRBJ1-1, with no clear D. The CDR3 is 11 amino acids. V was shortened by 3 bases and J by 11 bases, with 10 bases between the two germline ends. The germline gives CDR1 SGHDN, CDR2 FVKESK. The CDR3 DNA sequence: TGTGCCAGCAGCCAGGGTTCCGGGGCTTTCTTT. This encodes CASSQGSGAFF.

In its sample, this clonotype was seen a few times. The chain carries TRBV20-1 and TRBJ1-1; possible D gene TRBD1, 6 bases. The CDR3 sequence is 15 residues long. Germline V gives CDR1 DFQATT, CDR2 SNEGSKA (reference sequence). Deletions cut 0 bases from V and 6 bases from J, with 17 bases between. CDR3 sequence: CSARDVGGGWAEAFF. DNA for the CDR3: TGCAGTGCTAGAGATGTGGGGGGCGGTTGGGCTGAAGCTTTCTTT.

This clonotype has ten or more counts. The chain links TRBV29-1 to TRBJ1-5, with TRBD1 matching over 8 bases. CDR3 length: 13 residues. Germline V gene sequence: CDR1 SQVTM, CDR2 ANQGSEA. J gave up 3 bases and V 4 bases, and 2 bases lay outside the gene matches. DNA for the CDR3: TGCAGCGTTGGACAGGGGTCCAATCAGCCCCAGCATTTT. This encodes CSVGQGSNQPQHF.

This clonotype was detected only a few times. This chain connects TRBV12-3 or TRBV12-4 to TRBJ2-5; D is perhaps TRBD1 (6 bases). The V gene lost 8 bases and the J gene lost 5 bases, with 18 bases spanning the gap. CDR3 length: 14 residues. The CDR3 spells CASGDLDSRETQYF. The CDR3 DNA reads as TGTGCCAGCGGAGACTTGGACAGTCGGGAGACCCAGTACTTC.

CDR3 bases: TGTGCCAGCAGCCTGGTGAGCGGAGATTCTTCCTACAATGAGCAGTTCTTC. Encoded protein: CASSLVSGDSSYNEQFF. This chain uses TRBV7-6 with TRBJ2-1, with D maybe TRBD2 (5 bases). Germline CDR1 is SGHVS and CDR2 is FNYEAQ. This CDR3 is 17 amino acids long. With 5 bases removed from V and 1 base from J, the gap between germline ends came to 18 bases.

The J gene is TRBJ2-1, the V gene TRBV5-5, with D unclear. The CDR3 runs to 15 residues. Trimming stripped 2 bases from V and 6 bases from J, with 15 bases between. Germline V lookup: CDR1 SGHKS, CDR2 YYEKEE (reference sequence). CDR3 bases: TGTGCCAGCAGCTTAATTCGAACCGACCTCAATGAGCAGTTCTTC. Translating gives CASSLIRTDLNEQFF. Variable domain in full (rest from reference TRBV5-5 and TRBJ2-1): DAGVTQSPTHLIKTRGQQVTLRCSPISGHKSVSWYQQVLGQGPQFIFQYYEKEERGRGNFPDRFSARQFPNYSSELNVNALLLGDSALYLCASSLIRTDLNEQFFGPGTRLTVL.